This T cell receptor beta chain was sequenced during a study of patients and donors after allogeneic stem cell transplantation. This clonotype occurred many times. TCRdb processed the RT-PCR reads anew with MiXCR; each CDR3 protein has one entry. The table lists around 31,000 distinct CDR3 sequences, under 7.5% of them singletons. This TCR came from a human donor who was either an allogeneic HSCT recipient or a stem cell or donor lymphocyte infusion donor (not recorded which). It is not recorded whose cells these are; they may come from a transplant donor. The sequencing sample was made of blood, either unsorted or a sorted T cell fraction (not recorded which).

The CDR3 loop is CASSQDLTPTFYNEQFF. The DNA for the CDR3 is TGTGCCAGCAGCCAAGATCTTACCCCCACGTTTTACAATGAGCAGTTCTTC. This chain joins TRBV3-1 and TRBJ2-1; D unresolved. CDR1 LGHDT and CDR2 YNNKEL come from the germline V gene (reference sequence). The CDR3 covers 17 residues. V lost 0 bases, J lost 4 bases, and 16 bases lay in between.